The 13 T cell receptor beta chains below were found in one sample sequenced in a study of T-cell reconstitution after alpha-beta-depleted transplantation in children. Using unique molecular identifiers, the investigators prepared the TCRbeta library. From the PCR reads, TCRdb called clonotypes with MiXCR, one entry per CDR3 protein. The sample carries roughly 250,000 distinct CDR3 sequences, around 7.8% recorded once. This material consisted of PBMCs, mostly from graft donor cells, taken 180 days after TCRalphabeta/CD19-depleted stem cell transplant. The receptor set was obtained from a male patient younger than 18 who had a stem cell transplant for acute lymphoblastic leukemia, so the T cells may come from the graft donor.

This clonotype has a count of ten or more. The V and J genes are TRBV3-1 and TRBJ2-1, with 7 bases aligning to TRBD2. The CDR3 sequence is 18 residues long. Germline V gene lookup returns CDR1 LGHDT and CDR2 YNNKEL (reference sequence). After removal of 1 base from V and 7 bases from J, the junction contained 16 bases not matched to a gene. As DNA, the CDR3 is TGTGCCAGCAGCCAAGGTCCCCGAGCGGGATCCGCCCGGAATGAGCAGTTCTTC. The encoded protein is CASSQGPRAGSARNEQFF.

DNA for the CDR3: TGTGCCAGCAGTCCCGACAGGGAGATGGCTGAAGCTTTCTTT. Translated, it gives CASSPDREMAEAFF. The chain uses TRBV12-3 or TRBV12-4 and TRBJ1-1; 7 bases are a match to TRBD1. V was pared by 5 bases and J by 6 bases, with 9 bases of the junction left unmatched. The CDR3 spans 14 residues.

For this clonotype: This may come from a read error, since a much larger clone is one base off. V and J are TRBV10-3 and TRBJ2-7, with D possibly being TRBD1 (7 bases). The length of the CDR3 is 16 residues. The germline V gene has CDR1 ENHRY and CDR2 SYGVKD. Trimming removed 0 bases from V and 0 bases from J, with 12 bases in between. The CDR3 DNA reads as TGTGCCATCAGTGAGTCGTGGAGGGGGCTCTCCTACGAGCAGTACTTC. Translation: CAISESWRGLSYEQYF.

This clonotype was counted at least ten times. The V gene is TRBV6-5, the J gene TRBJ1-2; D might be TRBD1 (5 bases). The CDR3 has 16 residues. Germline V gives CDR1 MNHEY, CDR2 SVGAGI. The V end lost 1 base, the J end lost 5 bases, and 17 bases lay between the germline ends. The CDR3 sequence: CASSYLTAGTDYGYTF. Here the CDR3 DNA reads TGTGCCAGCAGTTACTTGACGGCAGGGACTGATTATGGCTACACCTTC.

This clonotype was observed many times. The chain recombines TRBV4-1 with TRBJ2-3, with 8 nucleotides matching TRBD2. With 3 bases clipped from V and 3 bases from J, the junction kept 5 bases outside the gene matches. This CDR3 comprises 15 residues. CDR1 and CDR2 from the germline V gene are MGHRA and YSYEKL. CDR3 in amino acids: CASSQGLGITDTQYF. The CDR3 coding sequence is TGCGCCAGCAGCCAGGGACTAGGGATTACAGATACGCAGTATTTT.

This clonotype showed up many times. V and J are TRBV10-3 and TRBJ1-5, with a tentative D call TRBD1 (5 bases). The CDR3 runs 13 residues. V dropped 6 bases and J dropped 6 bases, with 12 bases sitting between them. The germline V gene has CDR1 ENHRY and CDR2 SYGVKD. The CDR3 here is CAIRLDGAQPQHF. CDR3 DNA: TGTGCCATCAGACTCGATGGGGCTCAGCCCCAGCATTTT.

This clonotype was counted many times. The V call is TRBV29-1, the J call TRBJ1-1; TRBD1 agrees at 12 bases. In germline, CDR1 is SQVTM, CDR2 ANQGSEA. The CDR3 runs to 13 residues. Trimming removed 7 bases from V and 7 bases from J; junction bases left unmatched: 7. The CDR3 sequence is CSAPGQGASEAFF. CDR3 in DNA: TGCAGCGCGCCGGGACAGGGGGCGAGTGAAGCTTTCTTT.

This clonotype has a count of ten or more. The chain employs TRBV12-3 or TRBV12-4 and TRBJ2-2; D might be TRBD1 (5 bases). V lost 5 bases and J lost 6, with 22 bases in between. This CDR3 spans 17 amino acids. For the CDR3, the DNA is TGTGCCAGCAGTCCCCCGTGGGGCATCCATCGGGCCGGGGAGCTGTTTTTT. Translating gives CASSPPWGIHRAGELFF.

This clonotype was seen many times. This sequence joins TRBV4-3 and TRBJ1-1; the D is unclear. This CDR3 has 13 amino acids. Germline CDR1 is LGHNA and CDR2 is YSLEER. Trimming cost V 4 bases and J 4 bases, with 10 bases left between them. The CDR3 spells CASSRWVSTEAFF. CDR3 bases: TGCGCCAGCAGCCGGTGGGTGAGCACTGAAGCTTTCTTT.

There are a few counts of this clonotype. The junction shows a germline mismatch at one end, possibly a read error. In nucleotides, the CDR3 is TGTGCCATCAGCCCTGGGACTAGCGGGAGAAATGAGCAGTTCTTC. Amino acid sequence: CAISPGTSGRNEQFF. The V gene is TRBV4-2, the J gene TRBJ2-1, with TRBD2 matching 14 bases. CDR1 LGHNA and CDR2 YNFKEQ come from the germline V gene. The CDR3 length is 15 residues.

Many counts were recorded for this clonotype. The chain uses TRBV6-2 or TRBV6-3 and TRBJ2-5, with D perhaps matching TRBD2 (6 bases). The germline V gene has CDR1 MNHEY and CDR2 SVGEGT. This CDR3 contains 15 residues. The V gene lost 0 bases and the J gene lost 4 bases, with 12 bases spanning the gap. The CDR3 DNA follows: TGTGCCAGCAGTTACTCGACTAGATCCCCAGAGACCCAGTACTTC. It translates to CASSYSTRSPETQYF.

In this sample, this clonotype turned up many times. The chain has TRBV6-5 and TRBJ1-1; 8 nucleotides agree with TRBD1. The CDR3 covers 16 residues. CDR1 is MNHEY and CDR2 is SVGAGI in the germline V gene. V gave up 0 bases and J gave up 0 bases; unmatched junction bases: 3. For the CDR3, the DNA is TGTGCCAGCAGTTACTCTTGGGACAGGTTGAACACTGAAGCTTTCTTT. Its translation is CASSYSWDRLNTEAFF.

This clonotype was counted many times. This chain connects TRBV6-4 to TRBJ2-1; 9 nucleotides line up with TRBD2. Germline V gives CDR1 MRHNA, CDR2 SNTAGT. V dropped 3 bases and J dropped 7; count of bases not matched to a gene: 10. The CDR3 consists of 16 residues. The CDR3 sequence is CASSESSTSGSNEQFF. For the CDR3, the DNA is TGTGCCAGCAGTGAAAGTTCGACTAGCGGCTCAAATGAGCAGTTCTTC.